In this sample, the clone carrying this T cell receptor (beta chain) turned up many times. This sample stems from a study of T cells in Graves' hyperthyroidism and ophthalmopathy. The V gene lost 9 bases and the J gene lost 0 bases, with 15 bases spanning the gap. CDR1 is SGHTA, CDR2 FQGNSA, per germline. This CDR3 has 14 amino acids. What was amplified from RNA transcripts were TCR beta CDR3 regions. The HTBI primer set was used in a first-round RT-PCR of the TCR CDR3. Using its own MiXCR run on the multiplex PCR reads, TCRdb lists one record per CDR3 protein. The data show some 560,000 distinct CDR3 sequences, about 14% seen once.

This chain uses TRBV7-2 with TRBJ2-7; D is possibly TRBD2 (5 bases). The receptor was derived from a woman aged 40 to 55 with Graves' hyperthyroidism. The sample taken for sequencing was blood. The CDR3: CASTRTASSYEQYF. The CDR3 DNA reads TGTGCCAGTACTAGGACGGCCAGCTCCTACGAGCAGTACTTC.